This entry is about one T cell receptor beta chain. The sample belongs to a study of blood T cell repertoires in COVID-19. About the research overall: Material from acute and convalescent COVID-19 was sourced from the United States, Italy and Spain.

TCRdb's table, derived via immunoSEQ multiplex PCR, lists solely in-frame clones and lacks some. The table has roughly 100,000 clones, 79% seen once. The sample was peripheral blood. The clonotype originates from a woman older than 75 with active or convalescent COVID-19.

In nucleotides, the CDR3 is TGCGCCAGCAGCCACCCGGACAGGGACTCAAATGAGCAGTTCTTC. Amino acids: CASSHPDRDSNEQFF. The V and J genes are TRBV4-1 and TRBJ2-1; 8 nucleotides line up with TRBD1. The CDR3 loop spans 15 amino acids. The V segment lost 3 bases and the J segment 7 bases; nucleotides outside the gene matches: 8. Germline V gives CDR1 MGHRA, CDR2 YSYEKL.